Shown below are 22 T cell receptor beta chains from a single sample sequenced in a study of blood T cell repertoires in COVID-19. The data were produced by immunoSEQ multiplex PCR, yet TCRdb's version contains in-frame clones alone and is incomplete. This sample has around 3,600 clones, with roughly 74% found just once. The sample comprised peripheral blood. Receptor source: a man aged 65 to 85 with active COVID-19.

A few counts support this clone. The rearrangement uses TRBV6-5 and TRBJ1-2; no firm D call. CDR1 and CDR2 from the germline V gene are MNHEY and SVGAGI. The CDR3 has 13 amino acids. V was trimmed by 8 bases and J by 3 bases, leaving 13 bases between them. CDR3 DNA sequence: TGTGCCAGCCGAGATACGGTGGACTATGGCTACACCTTC. This sequence encodes CASRDTVDYGYTF.

The CDR3 nucleotides read TGTGCCAGCAAGGGCTTCAGCGGAGGGGAGGTCGAGCAGTACTTC. Its translation is CASKGFSGGEVEQYF. The V call is TRBV27, the J call TRBJ2-7; perhaps TRBD2 as D (6 bases). The CDR3 is 15 amino acids. Germline lookup yields CDR1 MNHEY and CDR2 SMNVEV (reference sequence). Between the trimmed V and J ends, which lost 7 bases and 6 bases, there was a span of 22 bases.

This clone occurred once. CDR3 bases: TGTGCCAGCAGCGTGGACGCCGCGACAGTCTACAATGAGCAGTTCTTC. This encodes CASSVDAATVYNEQFF. The genes are TRBV9 and TRBJ2-1, with D tentatively TRBD1 (5 bases). The CDR3 is 16 amino acids. The germline gives CDR1 SGDLS, CDR2 YYNGEE. V lost 2 bases, J lost 3 bases, and 15 bases lay in between.

V is TRBV19 and J is TRBJ2-5; 9 bases map to TRBD2. CDR3 length equals 15 residues. Germline V gene sequence: CDR1 LNHDA, CDR2 SQIVND (reference sequence). V trimming: 4 bases; J trimming: 5 bases; junction bases outside the gene matches: 8. DNA for the CDR3: TGTGCCAGTAGTACGACCGGGACTAGCTTGGAGACCCAGTACTTC. Its translation: CASSTTGTSLETQYF.

This chain uses TRBV7-9 with TRBJ1-2, with TRBD1 matching 7 bases. Per the germline V gene, CDR1 is SEHNR and CDR2 is FQNEAQ (reference sequence). The CDR3 sequence is 14 residues long. V was pared by 6 bases and J by 7 bases, with 11 bases of the junction left unmatched. CDR3 nucleotide sequence: TGTGCCAGCAGTAAAGACCCGGCAGGGGGTGGCTACACCTTC. Translation: CASSKDPAGGGYTF.

The rearrangement uses TRBV19 and TRBJ1-5, with a tentative D call TRBD1 (6 bases). Germline CDR1 reads LNHDA; CDR2 reads SQIVND (reference sequence). The CDR3 has 16 amino acids. Between the trimmed V and J ends, which lost 4 bases and 10 bases, there was a span of 23 bases. The CDR3 nucleotides are TGTGCCAGTAGTACCCGGCTACAGGGATTTGATGGCCCCCAGCATTTT. Translation gives CASSTRLQGFDGPQHF. Supplemented by reference TRBV19 and TRBJ1-5, the full variable domain reads DGGITQSPKYLFRKEGQNVTLSCEQNLNHDAMYWYRQDPGQGLRLIYYSQIVNDFQKGDIAEGYSVSREKKESFPLTVTSAQKNPTAFYLCASSTRLQGFDGPQHFGDGTRLSIL.

The chain combines TRBV5-8 with TRBJ1-2; the match to TRBD1 covers 12 bases. The V gene's germline CDR1 is SGHTS and CDR2 YDEGEE. The V segment lost 4 bases and the J segment 7 bases; nucleotides outside the gene matches: 5. CDR3 length: 14 amino acids. The CDR3: CASSPGTGGLGYTF. The CDR3 DNA reads TGTGCCAGCAGCCCGGGGACAGGGGGCCTTGGCTACACCTTC.

This clone was seen a handful of times. The CDR3 loop is CASSLAGYGYTF. CDR3 DNA: TGTGCCAGCAGCTTAGCTGGGTATGGCTACACCTTC. The genes are TRBV6-5 and TRBJ1-2, with no clear D. The CDR3 has 12 amino acids. Trimming took off 6 bases at V and 5 bases at J, with 10 bases between the two ends. CDR1 is MNHEY, CDR2 SVGAGI, per germline.

This chain uses TRBV7-2 with TRBJ1-5; weak D call: TRBD1 (5 bases). Germline loops: CDR1 SGHTA, CDR2 FQGNSA. This CDR3 is built from 12 residues. Trimming stripped 2 bases from V and 6 bases from J, with 5 bases between. The CDR3 DNA is TGTGCCAGCAGCTTAAGGGGTCAGCCCCAGCATTTT. Translation: CASSLRGQPQHF. The whole variable domain, remainder taken from reference TRBV7-2 and TRBJ1-5, is GAGVSQSPSNKVTEKGKDVELRCDPISGHTALYWYRQSLGQGLEFLIYFQGNSAPDKSGLPSDRFSAERTGGSVSTLTIQRTQQEDSAVYLCASSLRGQPQHFGDGTRLSIL.

This clone appeared a single time. The CDR3 DNA is TGTGCCAGCGCCAGGGGGGCATTTTATGGCTACACCTTC. Translating gives CASARGAFYGYTF. The chain joins TRBV27 to TRBJ1-2; TRBD1 matches at 7 bases. The CDR3 runs to 13 residues. Looked up from germline, CDR1 is MNHEY and CDR2 is SMNVEV (reference sequence). With 8 bases clipped from V and 5 bases from J, the junction kept 8 bases outside the gene matches.

The rearrangement joins TRBV24-1 to TRBJ2-5; D is uncertain. Trimming pared 6 bases from V and 4 bases from J, leaving 11 bases between. Germline V gives CDR1 KGHDR, CDR2 SFDVKD. The CDR3 contains 13 residues. The CDR3 protein is CATSNSPRETQYF. CDR3 nucleotide sequence: TGTGCCACCAGTAATTCTCCTAGAGAGACCCAGTACTTC.

This clone is categorized as medium-sized. CDR3 DNA sequence: TGTGCCAGGGGGACAGGGAACACCGGGGAGCTGTTTTTT. Translating it yields CARGTGNTGELFF. V and J are TRBV6-5 and TRBJ2-2; 8 bases agree with TRBD1. The V gene's germline CDR1 is MNHEY and CDR2 SVGAGI. V trimming: 9 bases; J trimming: 1 base; junction bases outside the gene matches: 1. This CDR3 is 13 amino acids long.

The gene calls are TRBV9 and TRBJ2-7; tentatively, D is TRBD2 (6 bases). Germline V gene data show CDR1 as SGDLS and CDR2 as YYNGEE. Trimming removed 1 base from V and 5 bases from J, with 22 bases in between. CDR3 size: 17 residues. The CDR3 sequence is CASSVKPGLLTNDEQYF. The CDR3 region has the DNA TGTGCCAGCAGCGTAAAACCGGGACTTCTGACAAACGACGAGCAGTACTTC. The variable domain in full, completed from reference TRBV9 and TRBJ2-7, reads DSGVTQTPKHLITATGQRVTLRCSPRSGDLSVYWYQQSLDQGLQFLIQYYNGEERAKGNILERFSAQQFPDLHSELNLSSLELGDSALYFCASSVKPGLLTNDEQYFGPGTRLTVT.

In nucleotides, the CDR3 is TGTGCCAGCATGGGCGGGAAGTACTCCTACAATGAGCAGTTCTTC. Translation gives CASMGGKYSYNEQFF. The gene calls are TRBV25-1 and TRBJ2-1; TRBD2 might be the D (6 bases). CDR1 and CDR2 (germline): MGHDK, SYGVNS. The CDR3 has 15 amino acids. The V end was cut by 7 bases, the J end by 0 bases, with 13 bases between.

In its sample, this clone was seen once. The genes are TRBV6-5 and TRBJ2-7; 10 bases agree with TRBD1. CDR1 is MNHEY and CDR2 is SVGAGI in the germline V gene. The V segment lost 4 bases and the J segment 3 bases; nucleotides outside the gene matches: 9. This CDR3 comprises 16 residues. The CDR3 sequence is CASSLRGTGANYEQYF. The CDR3, as DNA: TGTGCCAGCAGTTTGCGGGGGACAGGGGCCAACTACGAGCAGTACTTC.

This clone appeared a single time. The V call is TRBV6-6, the J call TRBJ1-1; D is unclear. The CDR3 totals 16 residues. Deletions cut 5 bases from V and 0 bases from J, with 16 bases between. CDR1 and CDR2 from the germline V gene are MNHNY and SVGAGI (reference sequence). CDR3 sequence reads: CASSHLPREMNTEAFF. The CDR3 DNA is TGTGCCAGCAGTCACTTACCCCGGGAGATGAACACTGAAGCTTTCTTT.

The chain carries TRBV6-5 and TRBJ1-6; perhaps TRBD1 as D (6 bases). The V end was cut by 4 bases, the J end by 9 bases, with 13 bases between. In germline, CDR1 is MNHEY, CDR2 SVGAGI. The CDR3 has 14 residues. This chain's CDR3 is CASSLGGATSPLHF. The CDR3 bases are TGTGCCAGCAGTTTGGGGGGGGCGACTTCACCCCTCCACTTT.

The genes are TRBV27 and TRBJ2-7; D might be TRBD2 (7 bases). The CDR3 is 13 residues long. Germline V CDR1 and CDR2: MNHEY, SMNVEV (reference sequence). V gave up 2 bases and J gave up 5 bases, with 10 bases separating them. The CDR3 loop is CASSLGGGHEQYF. The CDR3 DNA follows: TGTGCCAGCAGTTTAGGCGGGGGCCACGAGCAGTACTTC.

The CDR3 sequence is CASSDGLARNEQFF. CDR3 DNA: TGTGCCAGCAGTGACGGACTAGCGCGCAATGAGCAGTTCTTC. The chain uses TRBV2 and TRBJ2-1; 9 bases line up with TRBD2. The V and J ends lost 3 bases and 6 bases, in that order; junction bases with no gene match: 3. The CDR3 spans 14 residues. Germline CDR1 and CDR2: SNHLY and FYNNEI.

V gene TRBV7-3 combines with J gene TRBJ1-2; D perhaps matches TRBD1 (6 bases). V lost 4 bases and J lost 5, with 17 bases in between. Germline CDR1 reads SGHTA; CDR2 reads FQGTGA. The CDR3 contains 15 residues. In nucleotides, the CDR3 is TGTGCCAGCAGCTCCGGACAGTCCATTCCGTATGGCTACACCTTC. Its protein is CASSSGQSIPYGYTF.

V usage is TRBV2 and J usage is TRBJ2-7; perhaps TRBD2 as D (5 bases). CDR3 length equals 13 residues. Germline V lookup: CDR1 SNHLY, CDR2 FYNNEI. The ends were cut back, 8 bases at V and 3 bases at J, with 14 bases in the middle. This CDR3 reads CASEGVANYEQYF. DNA of the CDR3: TGTGCCAGCGAGGGAGTCGCCAACTACGAGCAGTACTTC.

The chain carries TRBV14 and TRBJ2-7, with 13 bases matching TRBD2. CDR1 is SGHDN and CDR2 is FVKESK in the germline V gene. This CDR3 has 16 residues. V lost 3 bases, J lost 6 bases, and 8 bases stayed unmatched. CDR3 nucleotides: TGTGCCAGCAGCCAGGGACTAGCGGGAAAGGGGGGCGAGCAGTACTTC. This gives the protein CASSQGLAGKGGEQYF. Based on the CDR3 plus reference TRBV14 and TRBJ2-7, the full variable domain is EAGVTQFPSHSVIEKGQTVTLRCDPISGHDNLYWYRRVMGKEIKFLLHFVKESKQDESGMPNNRFLAERTGGTYSTLKVQPAELEDSGVYFCASSQGLAGKGGEQYFGPGTRLTVT.